This T cell receptor (beta chain) was captured by sequencing in a study of blood T cell repertoires in COVID-19. Study-level information: From T cells, B-cell-depleted T cells, or PBMCs came the material, which was cDNA or gDNA.

The authors' processing: Estimation of nucleated cell counts relied on the amplification of reference gene primers. TCRdb keeps only in-frame clones here, not all; method: immunoSEQ multiplex PCR. From that table come the V and J calls and clone size; the DNA was used to work out D and trimming. The repertoire holds about 21,000 clones, with about three quarters as singletons. The CDR3 consists of 16 residues. Trimming shortened V by 6 bases and J by 1 base, and 16 bases separated the two germline ends. Germline lookup yields CDR1 MNHNY and CDR2 SVGAGI (reference sequence). What was sequenced was peripheral blood. The TCR originated in a man in his fifties or sixties with active COVID-19. The chain recombines TRBV6-6 with TRBJ1-5, with a tentative D call TRBD1 (5 bases). CDR3 nucleotides: TGTGCCAGCAGCCGACCGGTCTCAGGGAGCAATCAGCCCCAGCATTTT. Encoded protein: CASSRPVSGSNQPQHF.